Sequencing of this T cell receptor beta chain was carried out in a study of siplizumab effects on memory and regulatory T cells. Sequencing used immunoSEQ multiplex PCR; TCRdb keeps in-frame clones, though not all of them. In the table there are approximately 56,000 clones, around 97% of which are singletons. Germline CDR1 reads LNHDA; CDR2 reads SQIVND (reference sequence). CDR3 length equals 14 residues. V dropped 9 bases and J dropped 8; count of bases not matched to a gene: 14. Sequences were obtained from naive CD8+ T cells sorted from blood. The TCR was taken from a human donor in good health. The genes are TRBV19 and TRBJ1-2, with 8 bases fitting TRBD1. The CDR3 DNA reads TGTGCCAGCTCTTTCAGGGGGCAGCGGGAGGGCTACACCTTC. Protein product: CASSFRGQREGYTF.